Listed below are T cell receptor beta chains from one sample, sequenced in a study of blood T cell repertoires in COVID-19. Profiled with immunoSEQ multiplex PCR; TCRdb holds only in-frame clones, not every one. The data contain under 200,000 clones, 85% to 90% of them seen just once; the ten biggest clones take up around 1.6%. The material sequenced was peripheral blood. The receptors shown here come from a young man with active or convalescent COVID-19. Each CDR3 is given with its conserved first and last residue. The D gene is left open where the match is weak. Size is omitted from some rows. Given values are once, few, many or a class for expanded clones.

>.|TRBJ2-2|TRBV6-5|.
TGTGCCAGCTTTAAGAGAACCGGGGAGCTGTTTTTT
CASFKRTGELFF
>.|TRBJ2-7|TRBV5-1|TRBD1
TGCGCCAGCAGCTTGGGGACAGGGGCCTACGAGCAGTACTTC
CASSLGTGAYEQYF
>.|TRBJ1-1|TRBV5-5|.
TGTGCCAGCAGCTTGACAGGGTTGGTTACTGAAGCTTTCTTT
CASSLTGLVTEAFF
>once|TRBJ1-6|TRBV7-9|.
TGTGCCAGCAGCCTAAGTAATTCACCCCTCCACTTT
CASSLSNSPLHF
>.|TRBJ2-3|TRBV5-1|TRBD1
TGCGCCAGCAGCTCGACAAGACAGGGTGGAGATACGCAGTATTTT
CASSSTRQGGDTQYF
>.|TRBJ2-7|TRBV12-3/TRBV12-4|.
TGTGCCAGCAAGGGGGATTCCTACGAGCAGTACTTC
CASKGDSYEQYF
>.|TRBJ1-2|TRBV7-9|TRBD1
TGTGCCAGCAGTCACAGGGGGTCGGACTATGGCTACACCTTC
CASSHRGSDYGYTF
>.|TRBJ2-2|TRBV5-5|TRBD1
TGTGCCAGCAGCTCCGACAGGGGATTAACCGGGGAGCTGTTTTTT
CASSSDRGLTGELFF
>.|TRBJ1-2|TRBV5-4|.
TGTGCCAGCAGCTTGTACCGTCCAGGGCGGGGAGCCTCTAACTATGGCTACACCTTC
CASSLYRPGRGASNYGYTF
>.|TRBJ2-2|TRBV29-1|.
TGCAGCGTTGTGATAGGGGTTAACACCGGGGAGCTGTTTTTT
CSVVIGVNTGELFF
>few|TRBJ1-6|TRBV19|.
TGTGCCAGTAGTTTCAGACAGGCTAATTCACCCCTCCACTTT
CASSFRQANSPLHF
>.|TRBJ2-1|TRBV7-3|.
TGTGCCAGCAGCTTATCCGGGTCGGTCTCCTACAATGAGCAGTTCTTC
CASSLSGSVSYNEQFF
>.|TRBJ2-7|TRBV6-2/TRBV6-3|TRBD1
TGTGCCAGCAGTTACTCGAGAGGACAGGGCGGCCTCGAGCAGTACTTC
CASSYSRGQGGLEQYF
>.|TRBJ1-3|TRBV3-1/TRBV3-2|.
TGTGCCAGCAGCCAATATAGGAGACTCTCTGGAAACACCATATATTTT
CASSQYRRLSGNTIYF
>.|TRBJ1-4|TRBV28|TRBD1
TGTGCCAGCAGCCCCTTCCGGGACAGGGATGAAAAACTGTTTTTT
CASSPFRDRDEKLFF
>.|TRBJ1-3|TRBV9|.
TGTGCCAGCAGCGTAAGTGGGGGCGCGCGGAACACCATATATTTT
CASSVSGGARNTIYF
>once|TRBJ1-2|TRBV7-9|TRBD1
TGTGCCAGCAGCTTAGGGCCAGGGGGCAGGAACTATGGCTACACCTTC
CASSLGPGGRNYGYTF
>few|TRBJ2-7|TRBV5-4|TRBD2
TGTGCCAGCAGCCAAAGGACTAGCGGGAGGAACGAGCAGTACTTC
CASSQRTSGRNEQYF
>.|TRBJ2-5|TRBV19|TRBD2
TGTGCCAGTAGTATAGCCGGGACTAGCGGGAGCATGAAGACCCAGTACTTC
CASSIAGTSGSMKTQYF
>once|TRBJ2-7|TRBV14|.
TGTGCCAGCAGCCAAGGTGCGGGCAGATACTACGAGCAGTACTTC
CASSQGAGRYYEQYF
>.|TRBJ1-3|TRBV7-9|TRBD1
TGTGCCAGCAGCGCTACAGGGGGCGGAAACACCATATATTTT
CASSATGGGNTIYF
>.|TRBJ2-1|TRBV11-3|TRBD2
TGTGCCAGCAGCCAGACTAGCGCCTACGATGAGCAGTTCTTC
CASSQTSAYDEQFF
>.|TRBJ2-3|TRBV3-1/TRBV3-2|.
TGTGCCAGCAGCCAACCCTACGCTGAGGATACGCAGTATTTT
CASSQPYAEDTQYF
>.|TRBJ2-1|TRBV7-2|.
TGTGCCAGCAGACTAGTGGGGGCTGAGCAGTTCTTC
CASRLVGAEQFF
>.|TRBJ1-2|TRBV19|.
TGTGCCAGTAGTAACAGACAAGGCCGGGGCTATGGCTACACCTTC
CASSNRQGRGYGYTF
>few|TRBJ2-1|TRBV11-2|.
TGTGCCAGCAGCTTAGGACAGCGCTCCTACAATGAGCAGTTCTTC
CASSLGQRSYNEQFF
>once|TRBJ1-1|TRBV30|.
TGTGCCTGGAGTGGGCAGGTAGGCACTGAAGCTTTCTTT
CAWSGQVGTEAFF
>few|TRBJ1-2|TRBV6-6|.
TGTGCCAGCAGTTATCCAGGCTCCCAGGGCGGTGGCTACACCTTC
CASSYPGSQGGGYTF
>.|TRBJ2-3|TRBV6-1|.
TGTGCCAGCAGTGACCGGGCGGGCCCAGATACGCAGTATTTT
CASSDRAGPDTQYF
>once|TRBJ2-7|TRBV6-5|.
TGTGCCAGCAGTTACAATCCTCCCTACGAGCAGTACTTC
CASSYNPPYEQYF
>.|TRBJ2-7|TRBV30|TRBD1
TGTGCCTGGAGTTCGGGACAGGGAACCTACGAGCAGTACTTC
CAWSSGQGTYEQYF
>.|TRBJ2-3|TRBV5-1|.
TGCGCCAGCAGCCAGACGGGGATCGCAGATACGCAGTATTTT
CASSQTGIADTQYF
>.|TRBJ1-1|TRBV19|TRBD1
TGTGCCAGTAGCGTACAGGGGGCCTCCGAAGCTTTCTTT
CASSVQGASEAFF
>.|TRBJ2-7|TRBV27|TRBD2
TGTGCCAATCCGACTAGCGGGAGGGCCTTCCTGTACTTC
CANPTSGRAFLYF
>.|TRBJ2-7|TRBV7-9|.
TGTGCCAGCAGCCCGGGACTGTACGCCTACGAGCAGTACTTC
CASSPGLYAYEQYF
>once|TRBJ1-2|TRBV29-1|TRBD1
TGCAGCGTTGAGGCGCCGGGACAGGGGACGGTCTATGGCTACACCTTC
CSVEAPGQGTVYGYTF
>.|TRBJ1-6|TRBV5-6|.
TGTGCCAGCAGCTTGGTGGGGGGGATTAATTCACCCCTCCACTTT
CASSLVGGINSPLHF
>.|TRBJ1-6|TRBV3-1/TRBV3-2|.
TGTGCCAGCAGCCAGACAGTAAATAATTCACCCCTCCACTTT
CASSQTVNNSPLHF
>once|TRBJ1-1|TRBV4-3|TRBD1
TGCGCCAGCAGCCAAGATGTCGGGACAGGGAACACTGAAGCTTTCTTT
CASSQDVGTGNTEAFF
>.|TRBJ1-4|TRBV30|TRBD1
TGTGCCTTCGGACAGGGAGGAACTAATGAAAAACTGTTTTTT
CAFGQGGTNEKLFF
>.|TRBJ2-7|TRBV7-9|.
TGTGCCAGCAGCCCGAGGGCCGCGTACGAGCAGTACTTC
CASSPRAAYEQYF
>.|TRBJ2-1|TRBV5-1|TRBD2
TGCGCCAGCAGCTCGATAGCGGGGGAGCGGGGGGACTACAATGAGCAGTTCTTC
CASSSIAGERGDYNEQFF
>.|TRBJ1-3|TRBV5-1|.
TGCGCCAGCAGCTTAGGAGGCAGCCCTGGAAACACCATATATTTT
CASSLGGSPGNTIYF
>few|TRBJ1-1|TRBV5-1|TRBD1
TGCGCCAGCAGCCCGGAGACAGGGGGCAAAACTGAAGCTTTCTTT
CASSPETGGKTEAFF
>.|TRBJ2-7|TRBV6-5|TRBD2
TGTGCCAGCATGGGGAGGGACGGGAGAACCCACGAGCAGTACTTC
CASMGRDGRTHEQYF